A single sample gave rise to the 11 T cell receptor beta chains below, sequenced in a study of blood T cell repertoires in COVID-19 (TCRdb year 2020). Preparation of the library involved the immunoSEQ multiplex PCR assay. Drawn from immuneACCESS, this table holds only the in-frame rearrangements with V and J called that TCRdb kept. Clones are partly lost; checked studies trace under half to an unresolved V gene and leave the rest unexplained. Recorded for this sample are some 150,000 clones; 80% to 90% of them occurred a single time. The ten largest account for more than 2% of the sample. Specimen: peripheral blood. Receptors were obtained from a woman between 70 and 85 years old with acute or convalescent COVID-19.

The V and J genes are TRBV3-1 (or the pseudogene TRBV3-2) and TRBJ1-2; 9 bases are shared with TRBD1. The CDR3 length is 16 residues. CDR1 LGHDT and CDR2 YNNKEL come from the germline V gene (reference sequence). J was trimmed by 4 bases and V by 4 bases; bases with no gene match: 10. The CDR3 nucleotides are TGTGCCAGCAGCCCGGGACAGGGAACGTCGGGCTATGGCTACACCTTC. Amino acids: CASSPGQGTSGYGYTF.

The chain employs TRBV9 and TRBJ2-1; 9 nucleotides line up with TRBD2. The J segment lost 0 bases and the V segment lost 0 bases, leaving 10 bases of the junction unmatched. The CDR3 contains 19 residues. The germline gives CDR1 SGDLS, CDR2 YYNGEE. This CDR3 reads CASSVGGSGGSVSYNEQFF. DNA for the CDR3: TGTGCCAGCAGCGTAGGCGGTAGCGGGGGATCAGTCTCCTACAATGAGCAGTTCTTC.

The count of this clone is one. V and J are TRBV27 and TRBJ1-3; a possible D gene is TRBD1 (5 bases). Germline V CDR1 and CDR2: MNHEY, SMNVEV (reference sequence). The length of the CDR3 is 12 residues. V was pared by 5 bases and J by 7 bases, with 9 bases between. CDR3 residues: CASSTPGNTIYF. The CDR3, as DNA: TGTGCCAGCAGTACTCCAGGGAACACCATATATTTT.

This chain joins TRBV19 and TRBJ2-1; TRBD2 matches at 11 bases. V was pared by 4 bases and J by 6 bases, with 2 bases of the junction left unmatched. The V gene's germline CDR1 is LNHDA and CDR2 SQIVND (reference sequence). The CDR3 totals 14 residues. Here the CDR3 reads CASSTSGGTNEQFF. CDR3 nucleotides: TGTGCCAGTAGTACTAGCGGGGGGACCAATGAGCAGTTCTTC.

This chain connects TRBV11-3 to TRBJ1-6; D gene ambiguous. The CDR3 sequence is 13 residues long. Trimming removed 0 bases at V and 7 bases at J, with 4 bases between. Germline loops: CDR1 SGHNT, CDR2 YENEEA. The DNA of the CDR3 is TGTGCCAGCAGCTTAGACGGGAATTCACCCCTCCACTTT. Protein sequence: CASSLDGNSPLHF.

The chain recombines TRBV19 with TRBJ2-7, with 9 bases fitting TRBD1. This CDR3 contains 13 residues. Germline V lookup: CDR1 LNHDA, CDR2 SQIVND (reference sequence). Unmatched junction bases numbered 1, after V lost 4 bases and J lost 3 bases. CDR3: CASSKGQGYEQYF. The CDR3 region has the DNA TGTGCCAGTAGTAAGGGACAGGGCTACGAGCAGTACTTC.

The chain recombines TRBV4-1 with TRBJ1-2; D is perhaps TRBD1 (5 bases). The CDR3 is 15 residues long. Trimming removed 4 bases at V and 5 bases at J, with 17 bases between. The V gene's germline CDR1 is MGHRA and CDR2 YSYEKL. DNA for the CDR3: TGCGCCAGCAGCCCAAAGGCGCAGGGAAAATATGGCTACACCTTC. It yields the protein CASSPKAQGKYGYTF.

V and J are TRBV5-1 and TRBJ1-1; 10 bases agree with TRBD1. Trimming took 4 bases from V and 3 from J; bases not matched to a gene: 6. The CDR3 has 15 residues. CDR1 is SGHRS and CDR2 is YFSETQ in the germline V gene. The DNA for the CDR3 is TGCGCCAGCAGCGGACCGGACAGGGGGTACACTGAAGCTTTCTTT. Translating it yields CASSGPDRGYTEAFF. The whole variable domain, remainder taken from reference TRBV5-1 and TRBJ1-1, is KAGVTQTPRYLIKTRGQQVTLSCSPISGHRSVSWYQQTPGQGLQFLFEYFSETQRNKGNFPGRFSGRQFSNSRSEMNVSTLELGDSALYLCASSGPDRGYTEAFFGQGTRLTVV.

V usage is TRBV5-1 and J usage is TRBJ1-5, with 9 bases identical to TRBD1. Germline values: CDR1 SGHRS, CDR2 YFSETQ. The CDR3 is 15 residues long. V was clipped by 5 bases and J by 6 bases; unmatched bases: 9. CDR3 region: CASRPGTGRGQPQHF. The CDR3 nucleotides read TGCGCCAGCAGACCCGGGACAGGGAGAGGTCAGCCCCAGCATTTT.

V is TRBV5-1 and J is TRBJ2-2; D unclear. The V end lost 3 bases, the J end lost 10 bases, and 13 bases lay between the germline ends. Looked up from germline, CDR1 is SGHRS and CDR2 is YFSETQ. CDR3 length: 13 amino acids. CDR3 in amino acids: CASSSDGFVELFF. The CDR3 DNA sequence: TGCGCCAGCAGCTCCGACGGGTTTGTGGAGCTGTTTTTT.

The J gene is TRBJ1-2, the V gene TRBV19; D unresolved. Germline V gene sequence: CDR1 LNHDA, CDR2 SQIVND (reference sequence). The length of the CDR3 is 15 residues. The germline V and J ends were trimmed by 6 bases and 1 base, with 15 bases remaining between them. CDR3 DNA sequence: TGTGCCAGTAGGAGTCCGGGAGATCTTAACTATGGCTACACCTTC. Its protein product is CASRSPGDLNYGYTF.